This TCR beta chain was identified during a study of high-grade serous ovarian cancer treatment subgroups. Assay used: immunoSEQ multiplex PCR; TCRdb lists only in-frame clones, some missing. The sample has roughly 4,600 clones; approximately 76% are singletons. Tumor samples were obtained before definitive surgery or chemotherapy. V was trimmed by 4 bases and J by 4 bases, leaving 16 bases between them. Germline V gene data show CDR1 as MNHEY and CDR2 as SMNVEV (reference sequence). This CDR3 has 16 amino acids. The TCR was taken from a human donor with high-grade serous ovarian cancer. The chain combines TRBV27 with TRBJ1-4; D is possibly TRBD1 (6 bases). The sequenced material came from tumor tissue. The CDR3 region has the DNA TGTGCCAGCAGTTCCTATCAGGGGTGGGGTAATGAAAAACTGTTTTTT. Translating gives CASSSYQGWGNEKLFF.